This entry describes one TCR beta chain. Measured with immunoSEQ multiplex PCR; TCRdb has only the in-frame clones, and not every one. The sample consists of around 62,000 clones, over 75% of them appearing once. Germline values: CDR1 GTSNPN, CDR2 SVGIG (reference sequence). CDR3 length equals 13 residues. V lost 0 bases and J lost 4, with 7 bases in between. The data are from a study of T cell changes during pregnancy in multiple sclerosis. The V call is TRBV30, the J call TRBJ1-3; D remains unclear. The TCR sequence derives from a female donor with multiple sclerosis, enrolled in a pregnancy study. The sequencing used peripheral blood, collected in the third trimester of pregnancy. CDR3 residues: CAWSVLAGNTIYF. As DNA, the CDR3 is TGTGCCTGGAGTGTACTTGCCGGAAACACCATATATTTT.